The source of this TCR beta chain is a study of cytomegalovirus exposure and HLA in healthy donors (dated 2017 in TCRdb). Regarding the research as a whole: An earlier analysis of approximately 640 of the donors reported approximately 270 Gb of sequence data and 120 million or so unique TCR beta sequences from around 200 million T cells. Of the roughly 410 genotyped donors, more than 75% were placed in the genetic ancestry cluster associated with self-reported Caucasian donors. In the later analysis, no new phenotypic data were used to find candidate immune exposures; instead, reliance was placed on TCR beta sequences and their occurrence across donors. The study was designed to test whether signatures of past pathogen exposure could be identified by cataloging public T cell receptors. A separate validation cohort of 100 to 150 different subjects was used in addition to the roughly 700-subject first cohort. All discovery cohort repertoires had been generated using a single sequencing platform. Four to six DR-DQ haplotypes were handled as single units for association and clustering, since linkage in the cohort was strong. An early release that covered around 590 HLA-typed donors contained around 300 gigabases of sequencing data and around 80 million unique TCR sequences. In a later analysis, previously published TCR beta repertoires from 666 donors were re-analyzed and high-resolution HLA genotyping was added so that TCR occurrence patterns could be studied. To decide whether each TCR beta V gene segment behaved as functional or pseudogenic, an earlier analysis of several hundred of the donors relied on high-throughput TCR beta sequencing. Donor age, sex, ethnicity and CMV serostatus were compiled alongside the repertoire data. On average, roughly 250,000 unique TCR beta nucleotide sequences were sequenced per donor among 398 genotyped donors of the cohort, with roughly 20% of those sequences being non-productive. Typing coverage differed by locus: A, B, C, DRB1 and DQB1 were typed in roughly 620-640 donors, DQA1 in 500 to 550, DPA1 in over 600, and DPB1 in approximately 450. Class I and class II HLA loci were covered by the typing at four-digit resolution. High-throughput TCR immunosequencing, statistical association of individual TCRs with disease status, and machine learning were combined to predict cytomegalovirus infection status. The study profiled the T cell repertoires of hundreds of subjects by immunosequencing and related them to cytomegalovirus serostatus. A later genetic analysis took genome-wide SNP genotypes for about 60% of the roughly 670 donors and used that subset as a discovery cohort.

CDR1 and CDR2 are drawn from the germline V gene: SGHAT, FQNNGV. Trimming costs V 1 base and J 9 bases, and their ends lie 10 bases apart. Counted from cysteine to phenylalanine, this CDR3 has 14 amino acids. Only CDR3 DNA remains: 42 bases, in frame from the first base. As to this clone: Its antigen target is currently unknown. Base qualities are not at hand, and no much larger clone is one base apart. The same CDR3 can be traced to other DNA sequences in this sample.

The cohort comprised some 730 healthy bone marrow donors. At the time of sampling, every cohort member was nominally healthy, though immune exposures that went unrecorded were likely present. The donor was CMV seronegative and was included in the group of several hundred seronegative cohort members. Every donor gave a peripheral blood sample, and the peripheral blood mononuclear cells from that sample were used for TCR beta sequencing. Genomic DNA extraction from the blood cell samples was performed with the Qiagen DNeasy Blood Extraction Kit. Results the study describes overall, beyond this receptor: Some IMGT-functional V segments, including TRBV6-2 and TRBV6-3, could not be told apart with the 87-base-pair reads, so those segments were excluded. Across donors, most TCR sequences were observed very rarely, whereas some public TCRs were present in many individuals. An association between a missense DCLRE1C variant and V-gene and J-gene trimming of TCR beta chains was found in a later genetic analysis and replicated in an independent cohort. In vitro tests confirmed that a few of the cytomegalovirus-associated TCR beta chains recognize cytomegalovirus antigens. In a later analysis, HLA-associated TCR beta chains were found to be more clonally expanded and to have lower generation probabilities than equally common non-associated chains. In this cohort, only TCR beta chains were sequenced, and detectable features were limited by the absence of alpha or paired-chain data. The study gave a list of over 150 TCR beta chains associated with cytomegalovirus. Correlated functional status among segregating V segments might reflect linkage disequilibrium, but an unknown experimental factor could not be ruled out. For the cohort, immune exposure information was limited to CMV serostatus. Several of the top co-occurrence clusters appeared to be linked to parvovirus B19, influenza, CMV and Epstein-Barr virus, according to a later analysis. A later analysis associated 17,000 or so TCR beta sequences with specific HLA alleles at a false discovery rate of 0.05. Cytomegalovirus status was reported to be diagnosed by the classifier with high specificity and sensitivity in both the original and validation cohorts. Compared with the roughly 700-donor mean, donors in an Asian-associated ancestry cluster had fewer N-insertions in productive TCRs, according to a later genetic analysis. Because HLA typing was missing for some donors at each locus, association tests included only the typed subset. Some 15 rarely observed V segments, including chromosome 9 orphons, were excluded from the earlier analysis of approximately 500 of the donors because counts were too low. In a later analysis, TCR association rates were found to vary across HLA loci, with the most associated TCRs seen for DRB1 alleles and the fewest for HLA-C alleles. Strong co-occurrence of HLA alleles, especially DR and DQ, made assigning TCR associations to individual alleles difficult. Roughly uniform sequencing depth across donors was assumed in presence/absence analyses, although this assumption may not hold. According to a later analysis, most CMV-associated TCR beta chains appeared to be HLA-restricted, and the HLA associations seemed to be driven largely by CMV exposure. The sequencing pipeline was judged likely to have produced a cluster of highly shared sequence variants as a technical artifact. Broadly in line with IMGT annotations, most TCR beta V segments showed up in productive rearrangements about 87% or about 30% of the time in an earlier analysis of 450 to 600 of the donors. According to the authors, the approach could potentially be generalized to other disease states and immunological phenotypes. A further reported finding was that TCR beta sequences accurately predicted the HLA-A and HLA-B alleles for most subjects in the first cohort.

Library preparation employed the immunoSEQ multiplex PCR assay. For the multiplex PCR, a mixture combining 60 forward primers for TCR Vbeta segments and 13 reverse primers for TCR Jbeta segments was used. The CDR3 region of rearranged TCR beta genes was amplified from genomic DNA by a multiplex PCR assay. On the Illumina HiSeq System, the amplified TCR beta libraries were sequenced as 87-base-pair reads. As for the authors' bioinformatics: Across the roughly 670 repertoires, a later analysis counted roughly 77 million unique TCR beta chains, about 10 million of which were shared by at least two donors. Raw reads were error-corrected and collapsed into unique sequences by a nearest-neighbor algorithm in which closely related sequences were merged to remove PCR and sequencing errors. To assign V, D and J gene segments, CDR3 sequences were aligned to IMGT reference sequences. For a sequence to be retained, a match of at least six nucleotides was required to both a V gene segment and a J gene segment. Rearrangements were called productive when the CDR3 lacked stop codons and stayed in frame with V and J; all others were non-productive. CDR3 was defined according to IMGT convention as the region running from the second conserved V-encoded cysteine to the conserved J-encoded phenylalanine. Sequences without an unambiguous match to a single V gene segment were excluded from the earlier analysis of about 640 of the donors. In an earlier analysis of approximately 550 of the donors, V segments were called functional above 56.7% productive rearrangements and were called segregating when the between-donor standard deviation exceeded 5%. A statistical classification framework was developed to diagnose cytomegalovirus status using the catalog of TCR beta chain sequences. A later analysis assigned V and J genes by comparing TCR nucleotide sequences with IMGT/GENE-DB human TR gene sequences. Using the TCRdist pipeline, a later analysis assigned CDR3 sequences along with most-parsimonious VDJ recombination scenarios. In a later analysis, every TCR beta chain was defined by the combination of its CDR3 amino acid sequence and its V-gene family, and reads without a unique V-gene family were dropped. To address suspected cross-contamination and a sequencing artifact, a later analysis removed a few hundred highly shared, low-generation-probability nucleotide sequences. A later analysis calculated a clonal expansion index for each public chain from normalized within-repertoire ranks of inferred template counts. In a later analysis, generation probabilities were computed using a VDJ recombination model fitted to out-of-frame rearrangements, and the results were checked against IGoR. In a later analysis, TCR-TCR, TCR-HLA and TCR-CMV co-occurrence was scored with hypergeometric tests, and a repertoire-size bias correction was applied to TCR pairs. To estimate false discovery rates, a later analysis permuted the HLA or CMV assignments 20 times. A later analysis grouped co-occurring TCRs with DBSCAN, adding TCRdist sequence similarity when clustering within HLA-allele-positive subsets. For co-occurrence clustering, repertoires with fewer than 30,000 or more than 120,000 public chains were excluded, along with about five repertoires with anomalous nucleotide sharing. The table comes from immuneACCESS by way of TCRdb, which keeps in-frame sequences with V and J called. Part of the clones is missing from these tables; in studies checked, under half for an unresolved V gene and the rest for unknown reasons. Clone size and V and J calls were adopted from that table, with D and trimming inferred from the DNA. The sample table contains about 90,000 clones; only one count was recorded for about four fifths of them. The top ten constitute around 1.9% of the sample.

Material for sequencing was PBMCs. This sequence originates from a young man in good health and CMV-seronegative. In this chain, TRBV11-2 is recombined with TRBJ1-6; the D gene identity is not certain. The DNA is TGTGCCAGCAGCTTAGCAGGAATTGGTTCACCCCTCCACTTT. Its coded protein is CASSLAGIGSPLHF.